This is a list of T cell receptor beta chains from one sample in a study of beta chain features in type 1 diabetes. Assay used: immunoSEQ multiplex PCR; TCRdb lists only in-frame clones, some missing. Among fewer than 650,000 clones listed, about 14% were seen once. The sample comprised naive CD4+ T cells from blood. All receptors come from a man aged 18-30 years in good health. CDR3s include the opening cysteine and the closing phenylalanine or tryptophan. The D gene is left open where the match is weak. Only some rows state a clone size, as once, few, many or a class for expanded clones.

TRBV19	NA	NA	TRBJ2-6	CASGGSQVSGANVLTF	TGTGCCTCTGGGGGTTCCCAGGTCTCTGGGGCCAACGTCCTGACTTTC
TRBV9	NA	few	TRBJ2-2	CASSVVQGPLAGELFF	TGTGCCAGCAGCGTAGTCCAGGGACCCCTGGCCGGGGAGCTGTTTTTT
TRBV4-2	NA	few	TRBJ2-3	CASSQAGASRMADTQYF	TGTGCCAGCAGCCAAGCGGGGGCTAGTAGGATGGCAGATACGCAGTATTTT
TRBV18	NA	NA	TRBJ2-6	CASSPQGPGANVLTF	TGTGCCAGCTCGCCACAGGGTCCTGGGGCCAACGTCCTGACTTTC
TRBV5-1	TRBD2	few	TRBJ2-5	CASSLGSSSGGRETQYF	TGCGCCAGCAGCTTGGGATCTTCTAGCGGGGGCCGGGAGACCCAGTACTTC
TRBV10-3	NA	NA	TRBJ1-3	CAISALSNSGNTIYF	TGTGCCATCAGTGCGCTCAGTAACTCTGGAAACACCATATATTTT
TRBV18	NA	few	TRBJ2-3	CASSPSGDTQYF	TGTGCCAGCTCACCCTCCGGAGATACGCAGTATTTT
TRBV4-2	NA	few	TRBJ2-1	CASRDFNEQFF	TGTGCCAGCAGGGACTTCAATGAGCAGTTCTTC
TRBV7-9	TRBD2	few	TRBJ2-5	CASSLGVRGAVETQYF	TGTGCCAGCAGCTTAGGTGTGCGGGGGGCTGTGGAGACCCAGTACTTC
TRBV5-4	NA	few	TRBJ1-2	CASSLEGSRYTF	TGTGCCAGCAGCTTGGAAGGGTCCCGCTACACCTTC
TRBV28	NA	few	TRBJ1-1	CASTFILSLKNTEAFF	TGTGCCAGCACCTTCATCTTATCCCTCAAGAACACTGAAGCTTTCTTT
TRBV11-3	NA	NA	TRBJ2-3	CASSLGAGGDTQYF	TGTGCCAGCAGCTTGGGGGCGGGCGGAGATACGCAGTATTTT
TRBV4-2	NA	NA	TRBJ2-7	CASSQEGGPPYEQYF	TGTGCCAGCAGCCAAGAGGGAGGCCCGCCCTACGAGCAGTACTTC
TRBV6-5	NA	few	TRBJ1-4	CASRRDNEKLFF	TGTGCCAGCAGACGGGACAATGAAAAACTGTTTTTT
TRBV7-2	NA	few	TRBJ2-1	CASSLGLIYNEQFF	TGTGCCAGCAGCTTAGGGCTGATATACAATGAGCAGTTCTTC
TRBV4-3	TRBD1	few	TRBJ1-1	CASSQVRPQGLGTEAFF	TGCGCCAGCAGCCAAGTTAGGCCACAGGGGTTGGGCACTGAAGCTTTCTTT
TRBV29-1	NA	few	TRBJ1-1	CSVGVRSTEAFF	TGCAGCGTCGGAGTCAGGTCCACTGAAGCTTTCTTT
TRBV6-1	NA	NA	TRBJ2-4	CASSAHRVAKNIQYF	TGTGCCAGCAGTGCGCACAGGGTAGCGAAAAACATTCAGTACTTC
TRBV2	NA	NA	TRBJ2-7	CAGTTGYSYEQYF	TGTGCCGGAACGACAGGATACTCCTACGAGCAGTACTTC
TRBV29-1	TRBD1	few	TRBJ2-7	CSAGTVSYEQYF	TGCAGCGCCGGGACAGTCTCCTACGAGCAGTACTTC
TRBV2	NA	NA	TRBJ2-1	CASSFGLNYNEQFF	TGTGCCAGCAGTTTTGGACTAAACTACAATGAGCAGTTCTTC
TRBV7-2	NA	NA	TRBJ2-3	CASSSAGTLGTDTQYF	TGTGCCAGCAGCTCGGCCGGGACCCTCGGCACAGATACGCAGTATTTT
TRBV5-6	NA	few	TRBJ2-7	CASSRRTASYGEQYF	TGTGCCAGCAGCAGACGGACGGCTAGCTATGGTGAGCAGTACTTC